The next 2 T cell receptor beta chains were all read from a single sample in a study of T-cell memory formation after mild COVID-19 (dated by TCRdb to the early 2020s). Libraries were built with 5' RACE. The sequencer was an Illumina NovaSeq 6000. The public sequencing data were trimmed at Q25 with fastp and processed into clonotypes with MiXCR by TCRdb, which kept only in-frame beta chains. All rows with the same CDR3 protein become a single entry with the most common DNA and genes. Within this sample are 210,000 or so distinct CDR3 sequences, with approximately 16% of them counted one time only. The top ten clonotypes cover 2.4% of the sample. The sequencing sample was made of PBMCs or a T cell subset sorted from them (not recorded which). These receptors were taken from an adult woman who had mild COVID-19 (a few samples of this study predate the infection). The sample titles of this study are shuffled in the database, so cell type and time point are left out; the donor was told from shared clones.

The genes are TRBV6-5 and TRBJ1-4, with D possibly matching TRBD1 (5 bases). There are 15 residues in the CDR3. V lost 3 bases and J lost 3, with 11 bases in between. Germline CDR1 and CDR2: MNHEY and SVGAGI. This chain's CDR3 is CASSYSGAANEKLFF. DNA of the CDR3: TGTGCCAGCAGTTATTCCGGGGCGGCTAATGAAAAACTGTTTTTT.

The V and J genes are TRBV24-1 and TRBJ2-3; 9 nucleotides align to TRBD1. The CDR3 has 16 amino acids. With 4 bases clipped from V and 4 bases from J, the junction kept 8 bases outside the gene matches. Germline CDR1 is KGHDR and CDR2 is SFDVKD. The CDR3 nucleotides read TGTGCCACCAGTGACCGAGGACAGGGGTACGCAGATACGCAGTATTTT. Translating it yields CATSDRGQGYADTQYF.